A selection of T cell receptor beta chains follows, all from one sample in a study of spatial heterogeneity in lung cancer. TCRdb reanalysed the 5' RACE reads using MiXCR and keeps one entry per CDR3 protein. The table has about 85,000 distinct CDR3 sequences, 15% to 25% seen once. The sequencing used PBMCs, collected at surgery. The receptors derive from a male donor with early-stage non-small cell lung cancer. Each CDR3 is given with its conserved first and last residue. Fields, in order: clone size, D gene, J gene, V gene, CDR3 DNA, CDR3 protein. The D gene is left open where the match is weak. Expanded clones are given a class, and other clones once, few, many or no size at all.

size: few
D: NA
J: TRBJ2-7
V: TRBV3-1
DNA: TGTGCCAGCAGCCAGGGCTTAAACTCCTACGAGCAGTACTTC
CDR3: CASSQGLNSYEQYF

size: NA
D: NA
J: TRBJ2-1
V: TRBV7-3
DNA: TGTGCCAGCAGCTTATCGGCAGGGAATGAGCAGTTCTTC
CDR3: CASSLSAGNEQFF

size: few
D: NA
J: TRBJ1-4
V: TRBV21-1
DNA: TGTGCCAGCAGCACCCGGGACAGGGGGCCTACTAATGAAAAACTGTTTTTT
CDR3: CASSTRDRGPTNEKLFF

size: NA
D: NA
J: TRBJ2-6
V: TRBV12-5
DNA: TGTGCTAGTGGTTTTCGAGGCCCCCCTGGGGCCAACGTCCTGACTTTC
CDR3: CASGFRGPPGANVLTF

size: NA
D: TRBD1
J: TRBJ2-5
V: TRBV20-1
DNA: TGCAGTGCTAGACGCCGGACAGGGCGAGAGACCCAGTACTTC
CDR3: CSARRRTGRETQYF

size: many
D: NA
J: TRBJ2-7
V: TRBV7-9
DNA: TGTGCCAGACCTAAGGGGGTTCATAGCGGAAGCATTTACGAGCAGTACTTC
CDR3: CARPKGVHSGSIYEQYF

size: many
D: TRBD1
J: TRBJ1-5
V: TRBV7-8
DNA: TGTGCCAGCAGCCTGGGACAGGTTAGCAATCAGCCCCAGCATTTT
CDR3: CASSLGQVSNQPQHF

size: few
D: NA
J: TRBJ1-1
V: TRBV7-2
DNA: TGTGCCAGCAGCCCCACCGGAGGGGTGACTGAAGCTTTCTTT
CDR3: CASSPTGGVTEAFF

size: NA
D: NA
J: TRBJ1-1
V: TRBV6-2/TRBV6-3
DNA: TGTGCCAGCAGTTATAGTTTCTCTCTGGGCTCTGAAGCTTTCTTT
CDR3: CASSYSFSLGSEAFF

size: NA
D: NA
J: TRBJ2-7
V: TRBV5-1
DNA: TGCGCCAGCAGCTTCGGACAGAACTACGAGCAGTACTTC
CDR3: CASSFGQNYEQYF

size: NA
D: NA
J: TRBJ2-3
V: TRBV20-1
DNA: TGCAGTGCAATTACAGGGGGAGGGACAGATACGCAGTATTTT
CDR3: CSAITGGGTDTQYF

size: many
D: NA
J: TRBJ2-7
V: TRBV10-3
DNA: TGTGCCATCACCGCCGCCAGGGTCGGAGGCGAGCAGTACTTC
CDR3: CAITAARVGGEQYF

size: few
D: NA
J: TRBJ1-1
V: TRBV27
DNA: TGTGCCAGCAGTCCAACTGGCGGGGGGCTTGGCACTGAAGCTTTCTTT
CDR3: CASSPTGGGLGTEAFF

size: NA
D: TRBD2
J: TRBJ2-3
V: TRBV28
DNA: TGTACCAGCAGTTCCCTGGGACTAGGTCGCGGGGAAGATACGCAGTATTTT
CDR3: CTSSSLGLGRGEDTQYF

size: NA
D: NA
J: TRBJ1-2
V: TRBV30
DNA: TGTGCCTGGAGTGTAGGGGGAGAGCCGCAGTACTATGGCTACACCTTC
CDR3: CAWSVGGEPQYYGYTF

size: few
D: NA
J: TRBJ2-1
V: TRBV5-4
DNA: TGTGCCAGCAGCTCCCCCGGGGGGCCCGGGAATGAGCAGTTCTTC
CDR3: CASSSPGGPGNEQFF

size: few
D: NA
J: TRBJ2-1
V: TRBV21-1
DNA: TGTGCCAGCATCCCGACTAGCGGGACGGATTACAATGAGCAGTTCTTC
CDR3: CASIPTSGTDYNEQFF